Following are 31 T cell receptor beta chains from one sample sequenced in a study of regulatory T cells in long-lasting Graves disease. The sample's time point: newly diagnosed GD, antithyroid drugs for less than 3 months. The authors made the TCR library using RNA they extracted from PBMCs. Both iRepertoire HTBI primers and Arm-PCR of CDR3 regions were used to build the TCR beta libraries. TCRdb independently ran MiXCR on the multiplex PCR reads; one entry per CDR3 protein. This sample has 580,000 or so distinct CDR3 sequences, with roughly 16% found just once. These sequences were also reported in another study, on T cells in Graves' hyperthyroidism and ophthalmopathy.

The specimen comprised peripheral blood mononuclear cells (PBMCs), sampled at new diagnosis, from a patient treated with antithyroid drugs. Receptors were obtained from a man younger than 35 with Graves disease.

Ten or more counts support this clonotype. CDR3 residues: CASSLPTGEANYGYTF. The CDR3 bases are TGTGCCAGCAGTCTACCCACAGGGGAAGCTAACTATGGCTACACCTTC. The rearrangement links TRBV28 to TRBJ1-2; 7 nucleotides line up with TRBD1. The germline gives CDR1 MDHEN, CDR2 SYDVKM. The V gene end was trimmed by 5 bases and the J gene end by 0 bases; junction bases not matched to a gene: 9. This CDR3 has 16 residues.

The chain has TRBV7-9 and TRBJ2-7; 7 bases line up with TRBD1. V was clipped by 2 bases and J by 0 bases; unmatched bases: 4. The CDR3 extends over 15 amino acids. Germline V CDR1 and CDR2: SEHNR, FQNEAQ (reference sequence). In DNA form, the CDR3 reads TGTGCCAGCAGCTTAAAACAGGGGTTCTCCTACGAGCAGTACTTC. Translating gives CASSLKQGFSYEQYF. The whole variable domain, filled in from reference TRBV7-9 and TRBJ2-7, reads DTGVSQNPRHKITKRGQNVTFRCDPISEHNRLYWYRQTLGQGPEFLTYFQNEAQLEKSRLLSDRFSAERPKGSFSTLEIQRTEQGDSAMYLCASSLKQGFSYEQYFGPGTRLTVT.

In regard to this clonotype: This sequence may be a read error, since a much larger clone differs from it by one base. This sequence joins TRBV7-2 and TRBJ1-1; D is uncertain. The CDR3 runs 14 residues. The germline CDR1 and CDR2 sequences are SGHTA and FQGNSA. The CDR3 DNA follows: TGTGCCAGCAGCCCGGAGGTTATGAACGCTGAAGCTTTCTTT. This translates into CASSPEVMNAEAFF.

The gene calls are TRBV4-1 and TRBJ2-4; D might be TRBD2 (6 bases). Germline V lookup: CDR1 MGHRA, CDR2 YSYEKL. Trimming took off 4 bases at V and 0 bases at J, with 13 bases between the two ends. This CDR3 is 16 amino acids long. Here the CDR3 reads CASSPTGEVAKNIQYF. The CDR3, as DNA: TGCGCCAGCAGCCCTACGGGAGAAGTAGCCAAAAACATTCAGTACTTC.

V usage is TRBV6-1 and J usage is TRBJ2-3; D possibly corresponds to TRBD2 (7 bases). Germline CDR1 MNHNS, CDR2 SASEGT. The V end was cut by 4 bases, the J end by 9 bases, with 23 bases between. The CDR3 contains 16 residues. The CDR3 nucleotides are TGTGCCAGCAGTGGACAGCTAGTAGGGGGGGTCGAGACGCAGTATTTT. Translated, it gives CASSGQLVGGVETQYF.

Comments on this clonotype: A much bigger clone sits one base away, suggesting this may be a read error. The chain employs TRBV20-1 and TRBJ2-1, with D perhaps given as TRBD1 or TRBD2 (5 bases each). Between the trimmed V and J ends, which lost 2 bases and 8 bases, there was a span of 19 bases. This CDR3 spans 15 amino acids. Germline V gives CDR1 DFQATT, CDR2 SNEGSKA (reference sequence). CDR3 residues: CSARMRQRSGDEQFF. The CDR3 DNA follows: TGCAGTGCTAGAATGAGACAGAGGTCCGGGGATGAGCAGTTCTTC.

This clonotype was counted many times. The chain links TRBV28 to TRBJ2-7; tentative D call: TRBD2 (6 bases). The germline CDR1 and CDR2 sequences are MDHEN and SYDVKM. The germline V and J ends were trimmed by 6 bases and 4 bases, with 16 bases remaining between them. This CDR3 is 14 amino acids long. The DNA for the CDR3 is TGTGCCAGCAGCCTTCCGGGACTCGATTACGAGCAGTACTTC. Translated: CASSLPGLDYEQYF.

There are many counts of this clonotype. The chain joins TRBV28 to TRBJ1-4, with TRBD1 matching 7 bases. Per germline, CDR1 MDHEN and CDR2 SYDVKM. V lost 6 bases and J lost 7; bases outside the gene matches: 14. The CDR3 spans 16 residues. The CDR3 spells CASSSYRGSEGEKLFF. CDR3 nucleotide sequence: TGTGCCAGCAGCTCATACAGGGGCAGTGAAGGTGAAAAACTGTTTTTT.

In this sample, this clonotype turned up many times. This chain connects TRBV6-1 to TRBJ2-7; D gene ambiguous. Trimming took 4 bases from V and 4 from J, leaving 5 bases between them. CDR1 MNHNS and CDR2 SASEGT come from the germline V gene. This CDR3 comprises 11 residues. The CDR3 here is CASSARYEQYF. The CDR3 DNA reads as TGTGCCAGCAGTGCGCGATACGAGCAGTACTTC.

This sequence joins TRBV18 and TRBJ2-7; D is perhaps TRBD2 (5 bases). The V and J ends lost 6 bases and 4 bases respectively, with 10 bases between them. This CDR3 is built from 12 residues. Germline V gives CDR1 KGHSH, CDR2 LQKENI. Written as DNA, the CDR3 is TGTGCCAGCTCCCAGGACTGGTACGAGCAGTACTTC. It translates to CASSQDWYEQYF.

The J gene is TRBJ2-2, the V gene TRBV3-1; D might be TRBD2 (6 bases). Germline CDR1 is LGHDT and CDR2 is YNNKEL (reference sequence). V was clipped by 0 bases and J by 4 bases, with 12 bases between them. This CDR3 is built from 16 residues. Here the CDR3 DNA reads TGTGCCAGCAGCCAAGAAGCCGGGAGAGTCACCGGGGAGCTGTTTTTT. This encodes CASSQEAGRVTGELFF. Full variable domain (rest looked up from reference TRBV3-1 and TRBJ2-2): DTAVSQTPKYLVTQMGNDKSIKCEQNLGHDTMYWYKQDSKKFLKIMFSYNNKELIINETVPNRFSPKSPDKAHLNLHINSLELGDSAVYFCASSQEAGRVTGELFFGEGSRLTVL.

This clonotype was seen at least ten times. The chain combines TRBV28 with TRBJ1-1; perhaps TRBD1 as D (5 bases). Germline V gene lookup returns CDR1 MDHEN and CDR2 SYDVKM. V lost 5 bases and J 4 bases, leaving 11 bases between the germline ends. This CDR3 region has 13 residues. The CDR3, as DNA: TGTGCCAGCAGTACGCAGGGTACCACTGAAGCTTTCTTT. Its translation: CASSTQGTTEAFF.

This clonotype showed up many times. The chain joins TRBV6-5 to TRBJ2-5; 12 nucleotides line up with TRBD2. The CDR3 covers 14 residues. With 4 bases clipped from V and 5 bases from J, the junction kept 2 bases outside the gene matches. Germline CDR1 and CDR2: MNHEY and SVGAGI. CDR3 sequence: CASSSGTSGETQYF. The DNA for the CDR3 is TGTGCCAGCAGTTCCGGGACTAGCGGGGAGACCCAGTACTTC.

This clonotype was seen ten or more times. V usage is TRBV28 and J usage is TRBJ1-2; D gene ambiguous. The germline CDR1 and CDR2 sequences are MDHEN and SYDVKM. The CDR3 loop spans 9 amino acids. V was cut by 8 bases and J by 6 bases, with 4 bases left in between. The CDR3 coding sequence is TGTGCCAGCGGCCATGGCTACACCTTC. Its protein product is CASGHGYTF.

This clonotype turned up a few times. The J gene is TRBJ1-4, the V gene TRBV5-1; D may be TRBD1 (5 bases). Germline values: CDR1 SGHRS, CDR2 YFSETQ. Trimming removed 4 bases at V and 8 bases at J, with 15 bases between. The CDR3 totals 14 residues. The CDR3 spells CASSPGDPGEKLFF. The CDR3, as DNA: TGCGCCAGCAGCCCCGGGGACCCAGGGGAAAAACTGTTTTTT.

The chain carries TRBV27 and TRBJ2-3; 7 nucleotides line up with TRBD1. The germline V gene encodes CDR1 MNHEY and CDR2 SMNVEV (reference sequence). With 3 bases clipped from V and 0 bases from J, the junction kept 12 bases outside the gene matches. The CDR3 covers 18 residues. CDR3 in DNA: TGTGCCAGCAGTTTTACCCCCGGGACAGAGGTTAGCACAGATACGCAGTATTTT. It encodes CASSFTPGTEVSTDTQYF.

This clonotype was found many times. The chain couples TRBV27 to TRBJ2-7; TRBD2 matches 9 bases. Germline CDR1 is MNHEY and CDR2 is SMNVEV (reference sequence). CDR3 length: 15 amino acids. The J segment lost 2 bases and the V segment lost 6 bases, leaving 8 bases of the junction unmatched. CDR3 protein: CASSLELAGTYEQYF. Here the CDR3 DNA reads TGTGCCAGCAGCTTAGAACTAGCGGGCACCTACGAGCAGTACTTC.

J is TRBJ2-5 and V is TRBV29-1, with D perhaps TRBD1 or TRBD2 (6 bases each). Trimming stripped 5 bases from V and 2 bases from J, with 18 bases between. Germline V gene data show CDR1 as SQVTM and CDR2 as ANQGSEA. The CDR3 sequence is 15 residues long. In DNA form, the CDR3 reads TGCAGCGTTCGGGGGCCACTCGACCCACAAGAGACCCAGTACTTC. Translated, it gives CSVRGPLDPQETQYF.

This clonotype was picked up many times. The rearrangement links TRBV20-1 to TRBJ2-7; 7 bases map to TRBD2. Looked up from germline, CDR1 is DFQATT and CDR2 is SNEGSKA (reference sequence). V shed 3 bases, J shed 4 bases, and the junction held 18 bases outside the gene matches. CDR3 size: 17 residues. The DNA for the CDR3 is TGCAGTGCTAGGGGGCAATTTGGGGGAGGGCTCAAGTACGAGCAGTACTTC. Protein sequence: CSARGQFGGGLKYEQYF.

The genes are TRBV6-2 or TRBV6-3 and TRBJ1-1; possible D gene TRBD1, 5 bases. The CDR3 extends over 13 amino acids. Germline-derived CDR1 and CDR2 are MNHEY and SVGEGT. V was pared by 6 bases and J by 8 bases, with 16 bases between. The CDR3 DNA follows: TGTGCCAGCAGGGAAGGGGCGACCCCCGAAGCTTTCTTT. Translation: CASREGATPEAFF.

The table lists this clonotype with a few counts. CDR3 DNA: TGTGCCAGCAGCTTAGGGACGGTGGGGTATGGCTACACCTTC. Translated: CASSLGTVGYGYTF. This rearrangement joins TRBV7-2 to TRBJ1-2; D ambiguous. The CDR3 runs to 14 residues. CDR1 and CDR2 (germline): SGHTA, FQGNSA. The V and J ends lost 1 base and 5 bases respectively, with 11 bases between them.

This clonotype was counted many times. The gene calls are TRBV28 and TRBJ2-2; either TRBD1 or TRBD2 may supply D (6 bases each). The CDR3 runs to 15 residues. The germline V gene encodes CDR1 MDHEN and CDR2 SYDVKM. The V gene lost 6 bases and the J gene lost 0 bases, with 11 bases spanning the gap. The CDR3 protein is CASSLGGTNTGELFF. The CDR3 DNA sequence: TGTGCCAGCAGCTTAGGGGGGACGAACACCGGGGAGCTGTTTTTT.

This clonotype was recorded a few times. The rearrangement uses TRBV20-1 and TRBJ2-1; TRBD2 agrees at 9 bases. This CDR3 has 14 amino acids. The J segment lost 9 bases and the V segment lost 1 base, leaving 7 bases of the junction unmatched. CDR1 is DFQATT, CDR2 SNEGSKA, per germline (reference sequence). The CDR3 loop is CSARGGSGSGEQFF. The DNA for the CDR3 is TGCAGTGCTAGAGGGGGTAGCGGGAGTGGTGAGCAGTTCTTC.

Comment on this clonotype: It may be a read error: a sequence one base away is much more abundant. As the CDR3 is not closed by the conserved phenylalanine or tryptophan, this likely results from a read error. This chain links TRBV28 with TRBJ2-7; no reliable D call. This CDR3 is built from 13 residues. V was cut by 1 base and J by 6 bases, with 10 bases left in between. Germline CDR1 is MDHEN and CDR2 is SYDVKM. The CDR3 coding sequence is TGTGCCAGCAGTTTATCCACTGTTGGCGAGCAGTACTCC. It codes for CASSLSTVGEQYS.

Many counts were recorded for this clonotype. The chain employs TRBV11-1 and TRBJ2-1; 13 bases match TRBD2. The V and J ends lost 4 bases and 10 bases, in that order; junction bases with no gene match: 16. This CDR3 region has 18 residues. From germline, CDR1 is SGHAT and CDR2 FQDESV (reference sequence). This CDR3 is CASSSPHGRTSGSEEQFF. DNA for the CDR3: TGTGCCAGCAGCTCACCCCATGGAAGGACTAGCGGGAGTGAGGAGCAGTTCTTC.

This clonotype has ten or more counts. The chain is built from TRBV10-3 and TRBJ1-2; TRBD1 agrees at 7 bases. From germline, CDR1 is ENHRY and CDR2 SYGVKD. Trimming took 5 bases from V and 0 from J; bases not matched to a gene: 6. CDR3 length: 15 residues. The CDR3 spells CAISQGQTANYGYTF. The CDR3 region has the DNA TGTGCCATCAGTCAGGGACAGACAGCTAACTATGGCTACACCTTC.

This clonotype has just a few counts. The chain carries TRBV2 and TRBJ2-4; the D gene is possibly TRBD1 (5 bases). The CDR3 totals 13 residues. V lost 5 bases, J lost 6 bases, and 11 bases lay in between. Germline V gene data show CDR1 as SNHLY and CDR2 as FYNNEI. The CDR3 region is CASSRGVVNIQYF. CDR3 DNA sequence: TGTGCCAGCAGTAGGGGTGTTGTAAACATTCAGTACTTC.

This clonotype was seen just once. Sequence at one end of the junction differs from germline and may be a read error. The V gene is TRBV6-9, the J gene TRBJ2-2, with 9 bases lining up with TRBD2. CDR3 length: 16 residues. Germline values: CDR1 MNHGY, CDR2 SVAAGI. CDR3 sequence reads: CASSFSGSRYTGELFF. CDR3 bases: TGTGCCAGCAGTTTTAGCGGGAGTAGGTACACTGGGGAGCTGTTTTTT.

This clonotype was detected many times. CDR3 bases: TGTGCCAGCAGCTTATTTACAAGGGAGTCTAACTATGGCTACACCTTC. This sequence encodes CASSLFTRESNYGYTF. This chain uses TRBV11-3 with TRBJ1-2; D unclear. Germline V gives CDR1 SGHNT, CDR2 YENEEA. V lost 2 bases and J 0 bases, leaving 13 bases between the germline ends. The CDR3 runs to 16 residues.

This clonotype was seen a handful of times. In nucleotides, the CDR3 is TGCGCCAGCAGCGCCCTCGTTCAAGCCCAAGAGACCCAGTACTTC. It translates to CASSALVQAQETQYF. The chain links TRBV5-1 to TRBJ2-5; no clear D. V gave up 4 bases and J gave up 1 base, with 14 bases separating them. Germline loops: CDR1 SGHRS, CDR2 YFSETQ. The CDR3 runs 15 residues.

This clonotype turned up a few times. CDR3: CASSDGQEDLATNEKLFF. CDR3 DNA: TGTGCCAGCAGTGATGGCCAGGAAGACCTTGCAACTAATGAAAAACTGTTTTTT. V gene TRBV6-1 combines with J gene TRBJ1-4; D uncertain. CDR3 size: 18 residues. Trimming took 3 bases from V and 0 from J, leaving 17 bases between them. CDR1 and CDR2 from the germline V gene are MNHNS and SASEGT.